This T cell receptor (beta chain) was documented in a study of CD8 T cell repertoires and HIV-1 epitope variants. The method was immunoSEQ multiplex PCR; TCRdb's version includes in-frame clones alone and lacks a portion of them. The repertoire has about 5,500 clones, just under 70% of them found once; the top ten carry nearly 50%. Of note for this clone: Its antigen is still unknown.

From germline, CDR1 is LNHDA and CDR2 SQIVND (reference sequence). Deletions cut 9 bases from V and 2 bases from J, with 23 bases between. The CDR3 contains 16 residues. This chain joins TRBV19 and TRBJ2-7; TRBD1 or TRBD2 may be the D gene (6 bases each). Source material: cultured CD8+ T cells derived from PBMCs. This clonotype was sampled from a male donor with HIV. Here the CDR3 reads CASPWGEHRDPYEQYF. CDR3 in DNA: TGTGCCAGCCCCTGGGGGGAACACAGGGATCCCTACGAGCAGTACTTC.